A single sample gave rise to the 7 T cell receptor beta chains below, sequenced in a study of control samples from healthy donors and cancer patients. Data came from immunoSEQ multiplex PCR; TCRdb stores just in-frame clones and leaves some out. The sample holds some 130,000 clones; about nine tenths are singletons and the top ten take approximately 9%. The sample consisted of blood. The receptors shown here come from a woman aged 25-40 years in good health.

The gene calls are TRBV6-5 and TRBJ1-1; 7 positions agree with TRBD1. Trimming at V came to 7 bases and at J to 7 bases, leaving 9 bases not matched to a gene. Germline CDR1 is MNHEY and CDR2 is SVGAGI. The CDR3 runs to 13 residues. CDR3 region: CASTSDRNFEAFF. DNA for the CDR3: TGTGCCAGCACCTCGGACAGGAACTTTGAAGCTTTCTTT.

The chain carries TRBV5-1 and TRBJ1-4; TRBD1 might be the D (6 bases). CDR1 is SGHRS and CDR2 is YFSETQ in the germline V gene. CDR3 size: 14 residues. With 2 bases removed from V and 8 bases from J, the gap between germline ends came to 13 bases. The CDR3 region is CASSFGTMGEKLFF. CDR3 DNA: TGCGCCAGCAGCTTTGGGACAATGGGGGAAAAACTGTTTTTT.

The CDR3 sequence: CASSQDGFLGNQPQHF. CDR3 nucleotide sequence: TGTGCCAGCAGCCAAGATGGATTCCTCGGCAATCAGCCCCAGCATTTT. The V gene is TRBV4-2, the J gene TRBJ1-5; no clear D gene. Germline V CDR1 and CDR2: LGHNA, YNFKEQ. V was cut by 0 bases and J by 2 bases, with 11 bases left in between. The CDR3 has 16 residues.

The rearrangement joins TRBV11-2 to TRBJ1-2; a weak D match, TRBD1 (5 bases). CDR3 length: 15 amino acids. Looked up from germline, CDR1 is SGHAT and CDR2 is FQNNGV. The V and J ends lost 1 base and 4 bases respectively, with 13 bases between them. The CDR3 DNA reads TGTGCCAGCAGCTTAGGGCCAGGGCCTTCCTATGGCTACACCTTC. Protein sequence: CASSLGPGPSYGYTF.

The gene calls are TRBV5-1 and TRBJ1-1, with unresolved D. Germline values: CDR1 SGHRS, CDR2 YFSETQ. CDR3 length: 14 amino acids. Trimming stripped 4 bases from V and 2 bases from J, with 12 bases between. The CDR3 DNA reads TGCGCCAGCAGCCCGCAGCTAGTTAACACTGAAGCTTTCTTT. It codes for CASSPQLVNTEAFF.

This CDR3 reads CASSIGTSGRLGKTQYF. DNA for the CDR3: TGTGCCAGTAGTATCGGGACTAGCGGGAGGTTGGGGAAGACCCAGTACTTC. The V call is TRBV19, the J call TRBJ2-5, with 15 bases fitting TRBD2. Germline V gives CDR1 LNHDA, CDR2 SQIVND (reference sequence). After removal of 3 bases from V and 6 bases from J, the junction contained 8 bases not matched to a gene. This CDR3 has 17 amino acids.

This rearrangement joins TRBV9 to TRBJ2-3; D ambiguous. This CDR3 contains 13 residues. Germline CDR1 is SGDLS and CDR2 is YYNGEE. Deletions cut 4 bases from V and 1 base from J, with 7 bases between. The DNA of the CDR3 is TGTGCCAGCAGCTCTTGGGGCACAGATACGCAGTATTTT. This encodes CASSSWGTDTQYF.